This T cell receptor (beta chain) was observed in a study of CD8 T cells in ankylosing spondylitis. Regarding the study as a whole: Earlier authors reported some of these motif variants in reactive arthritis synovial fluid and blood. Disease-linked clones had a CD8+ phenotype and relatively low frequency in peripheral blood. Blood from ankylosing spondylitis patients appeared to carry a characteristic roughly 8-variant TCR beta motif.

This clonotype was recorded at least ten times. What it recognizes is unknown. Unmatched junction bases numbered 5, after V lost 10 bases and J lost 0 bases. The CDR3 totals 14 residues. CDR1 SNHLY and CDR2 FYNNEI come from the germline V gene. Preparation of TCR beta libraries was done by quantitative 5'-RACE with molecular barcodes. One entry per CDR3 protein results from TCRdb running MiXCR on the 5' RACE reads. The sample includes fewer than 200,000 distinct CDR3 sequences, 15% to 20% of them seen just once. Material for sequencing was blood, either unsorted or a sorted T cell fraction (not recorded which). This chain joins TRBV2 and TRBJ2-2, with 7 bases matching TRBD2. The sequence was collected from a male donor aged 10-30 years with ankylosing spondylitis or in good health (not recorded which). Here the CDR3 DNA reads TGTGCCAACAAACTAGCGCCGAACACCGGGGAGCTGTTTTTT. Its protein product is CANKLAPNTGELFF.